Here is one T cell receptor beta chain with its context. The sample comes from a study of shared clonotypes between healthy human individuals. Terminally differentiated effector memory CD45RA+ cells were excluded by CCR7 positive selection of CD45RO-negative cells. This CDR3 has 15 residues. CDR1 and CDR2 from the germline V gene are SGHTA and FQGNSA. V lost 4 bases and J lost 1; bases outside the gene matches: 5. Only in-frame clones appear in the TCRdb table, and some are missing; sequencing was by immunoSEQ multiplex PCR. The sample shows about 2 million clones, approximately 94% of them seen only once.

The chain joins TRBV7-2 to TRBJ2-5, with 8 positions matching TRBD2. The sequenced material came from naive CD8+ T cells sorted from blood. The TCR comes from a man aged 18 to 29 in good health. The CDR3: CASSSRTSSQETQYF. Here the CDR3 DNA reads TGTGCCAGCAGCTCTAGGACTAGCAGCCAAGAGACCCAGTACTTC.